One sample yielded the 24 T cell receptor beta chains listed below, sequenced in a study of blood T cell repertoires in COVID-19. Clones were sequenced by immunoSEQ multiplex PCR, and TCRdb holds only the in-frame ones, with some missing. Of approximately 50,000 clones in the sample, about 83% were seen once. What was sequenced was peripheral blood. Receptor source: a woman older than 75 with acute or convalescent COVID-19.

J is TRBJ2-3 and V is TRBV7-8; D not resolved. Trimming removed 4 bases at V and 4 bases at J, with 9 bases between. CDR3 length: 13 amino acids. CDR1 and CDR2 (germline): SGHVS, FQNEAQ. In DNA, the CDR3 is TGTGCCAGCAGCTCCCGGAGTCCAGATACGCAGTATTTT. Its protein product is CASSSRSPDTQYF. The variable domain in full, with the rest retrieved from reference TRBV7-8 and TRBJ2-3, is GAGVSQSPRYKVAKRGQDVALRCDPISGHVSLFWYQQALGQGPEFLTYFQNEAQLDKSGLPSDRFFAERPEGSVSTLKIQRTQQEDSAVYLCASSSRSPDTQYFGPGTRLTVL.

The chain is built from TRBV5-1 and TRBJ2-7; D gene ambiguous. CDR1 and CDR2 (germline): SGHRS, YFSETQ. V lost 9 bases and J 0 bases, leaving 16 bases between the germline ends. This CDR3 is 14 amino acids long. In DNA form, the CDR3 reads TGCGCCACCCCCGGTCCAGGATTCTCCTACGAGCAGTACTTC. Its translation is CATPGPGFSYEQYF.

The rearrangement uses TRBV5-1 and TRBJ1-4; D is unresolved. CDR3 length: 14 residues. The V gene's germline CDR1 is SGHRS and CDR2 YFSETQ. V was clipped by 0 bases and J by 5 bases, with 8 bases between them. The CDR3: CASSLGGNNEKLFF. CDR3 DNA sequence: TGCGCCAGCAGCTTGGGAGGGAACAATGAAAAACTGTTTTTT. The complete variable domain, with remaining parts taken from reference TRBV5-1 and TRBJ1-4, reads KAGVTQTPRYLIKTRGQQVTLSCSPISGHRSVSWYQQTPGQGLQFLFEYFSETQRNKGNFPGRFSGRQFSNSRSEMNVSTLELGDSALYLCASSLGGNNEKLFFGSGTQLSVL.

The chain couples TRBV9 to TRBJ1-2; D call uncertain. CDR3 length: 14 amino acids. From germline, CDR1 is SGDLS and CDR2 YYNGEE. Trimming removed 0 bases from V and 7 bases from J, with 13 bases in between. The CDR3 DNA is TGTGCCAGCAGCGTAGTTGGGGAGAAGGGTGGCTACACCTTC. Amino acids: CASSVVGEKGGYTF.

The chain uses TRBV5-4 and TRBJ2-2, with 7 bases fitting TRBD2. Trimming cost V 5 bases and J 3 bases; bases outside gene matches: 4. CDR3 size: 14 residues. CDR1 is SGHNT and CDR2 is YYREEE in the germline V gene (reference sequence). CDR3 amino acids: CASSQRGYTGELFF. DNA of the CDR3: TGTGCCAGCAGTCAGCGGGGATACACCGGGGAGCTGTTTTTT.

This chain joins TRBV3-1 (or the pseudogene TRBV3-2) and TRBJ1-5; the D is unclear. Germline V CDR1 and CDR2: LGHDT, YNNKEL (reference sequence). The CDR3 loop spans 12 amino acids. V lost 1 base and J lost 9, with 7 bases in between. CDR3 sequence reads: CASSQGRGPQHF. DNA of the CDR3: TGTGCCAGCAGCCAAGGGCGGGGGCCCCAGCATTTT.

V and J are TRBV5-1 and TRBJ2-7; possibly TRBD2 for D (7 bases). Germline CDR1 is SGHRS and CDR2 is YFSETQ. This CDR3 is 14 amino acids long. V was trimmed by 0 bases and J by 6 bases, leaving 13 bases between them. CDR3 sequence (DNA): TGCGCCAGCAGCTTGGACAGGGAGGGTGGCGAGCAGTACTTC. Translated: CASSLDREGGEQYF.

The chain employs TRBV7-6 and TRBJ1-1; the match to TRBD1 covers 11 bases. Per the germline V gene, CDR1 is SGHVS and CDR2 is FNYEAQ. CDR3 length equals 17 residues. The V and J ends lost 1 base and 2 bases, in that order; junction bases with no gene match: 6. The CDR3 DNA reads TGTGCCAGCAGCTTAGGGGGGACAGGGGGAAAAAACACTGAAGCTTTCTTT. It encodes CASSLGGTGGKNTEAFF.

This chain connects TRBV7-2 to TRBJ2-1; TRBD1 matches at 10 bases. Trimming removed 4 bases from V and 6 bases from J; junction bases left unmatched: 6. Germline loops: CDR1 SGHTA, CDR2 FQGNSA. This CDR3 is 15 amino acids long. CDR3 coding DNA: TGTGCCAGCAGCTGGGGACAGGGGTTTGGCAATGAGCAGTTCTTC. Protein: CASSWGQGFGNEQFF.

This chain connects TRBV5-1 to TRBJ2-7; 12 bases map to TRBD1. J gave up 5 bases and V 3 bases, and 3 bases lay outside the gene matches. Germline CDR1 SGHRS, CDR2 YFSETQ. The CDR3 runs to 14 residues. CDR3 coding DNA: TGCGCCAGCAGCTCGGGACAGGGGGCCAACGAGCAGTACTTC. Protein: CASSSGQGANEQYF.

V gene TRBV5-1 combines with J gene TRBJ2-5, with 9 bases identical to TRBD2. CDR1 SGHRS and CDR2 YFSETQ come from the germline V gene. CDR3 length: 13 residues. J was trimmed by 4 bases and V by 5 bases; bases with no gene match: 3. CDR3: CASRRGGAETQYF. CDR3 DNA sequence: TGCGCCAGCAGACGCGGGGGGGCAGAGACCCAGTACTTC.

This clone showed up just a few times. The chain has TRBV20-1 and TRBJ2-5, with 10 bases matching TRBD2. The V gene end was trimmed by 3 bases and the J gene end by 5 bases; junction bases not matched to a gene: 9. CDR3 length equals 15 residues. Germline CDR1 reads DFQATT; CDR2 reads SNEGSKA (reference sequence). The CDR3 DNA is TGCAGTGCTAGTCAAAGCGGGAGGGCCTTTGAGACCCAGTACTTC. As protein: CSASQSGRAFETQYF.

The chain links TRBV7-9 to TRBJ2-3; 9 bases match TRBD1. V gave up 7 bases and J gave up 0 bases; unmatched junction bases: 2. Germline lookup yields CDR1 SEHNR and CDR2 FQNEAQ (reference sequence). The CDR3 consists of 14 residues. CDR3 sequence (DNA): TGTGCCAGCACCGGACAGGGGAGCACAGATACGCAGTATTTT. It specifies CASTGQGSTDTQYF.

The chain joins TRBV7-9 to TRBJ2-7; the D gene is possibly TRBD2 (6 bases). The CDR3 has 12 residues. Germline assignment: CDR1 SEHNR and CDR2 FQNEAQ (reference sequence). The ends were cut back, 5 bases at V and 6 bases at J, with 11 bases in the middle. CDR3 in DNA: TGTGCCAGCAGCGCGACGGGACTCGAGCAGTACGTC. Amino acid sequence: CASSATGLEQYV.

This chain uses TRBV10-3 with TRBJ2-5; D uncertain. V was cut by 5 bases and J by 5 bases, with 12 bases left in between. Germline V gene sequence: CDR1 ENHRY, CDR2 SYGVKD. The CDR3 length is 13 residues. The CDR3 here is CAISRDSRETQYF. CDR3 in DNA: TGTGCCATCAGTAGAGATAGCCGCGAGACCCAGTACTTC.

This clone has only one observation. The J gene is TRBJ2-7, the V gene TRBV5-4; D unresolved. CDR3 length: 12 amino acids. The V end was cut by 2 bases, the J end by 4 bases, with 7 bases between. Germline CDR1 reads SGHNT; CDR2 reads YYREEE (reference sequence). CDR3 loop: CASSFERYEQYF. CDR3 sequence (DNA): TGTGCCAGCAGCTTCGAGAGGTACGAGCAGTACTTC.

V gene TRBV18 combines with J gene TRBJ1-2; tentative D call: TRBD1 (5 bases). Germline V lookup: CDR1 KGHSH, CDR2 LQKENI. The CDR3 runs to 15 residues. V lost 3 bases and J lost 4, with 15 bases in between. CDR3 sequence: CASSPGAGIGYGYTF. The CDR3 nucleotides are TGTGCCAGCTCACCCGGCGCAGGGATAGGCTATGGCTACACCTTC.

The chain is built from TRBV5-6 and TRBJ1-1, with 7 bases aligning to TRBD1. Looked up from germline, CDR1 is SGHDT and CDR2 is YYEEEE. Losses at the gene ends were 6 bases for V and 6 bases for J; bases not matched to a gene: 8. The CDR3 sequence is 13 residues long. The CDR3 loop reads CASTRDRRAEAFF. CDR3 in DNA: TGTGCCAGCACCCGGGACAGACGCGCTGAAGCTTTCTTT.

On this clone itself: At one end the junction does not follow the germline gene, possibly because of a read error. The CDR3 reads CASSLGGFQETQYF. The CDR3 DNA sequence: TGTGCTAGCAGCTTAGGCGGTTTCCAAGAGACCCAGTACTTC. The chain joins TRBV7-7 to TRBJ2-5; D is ambiguous. The CDR3 extends over 14 amino acids. Germline CDR1 reads SSHAT; CDR2 reads FNYEAQ (reference sequence).

The chain joins TRBV5-4 to TRBJ2-5, with a weak D call TRBD1 (5 bases). With 4 bases removed from V and 3 bases from J, the gap between germline ends came to 13 bases. The germline CDR1 and CDR2 sequences are SGHNT and YYREEE (reference sequence). The CDR3 has 14 amino acids. Written as DNA, the CDR3 is TGTGCCAGCAGCCCTCGGACAAGGGAAGAGACCCAGTACTTC. Translation: CASSPRTREETQYF.

The V and J genes are TRBV7-9 and TRBJ2-7, with 9 bases matching TRBD1. V was clipped by 5 bases and J by 5 bases; unmatched bases: 4. CDR3 length: 13 amino acids. CDR1 is SEHNR and CDR2 is FQNEAQ in the germline V gene (reference sequence). CDR3 coding DNA: TGTGCCAGCAGCGAAGGACAGGGGAACGAGCAGTACGTC. Protein sequence: CASSEGQGNEQYV.

V is TRBV7-8 and J is TRBJ2-2; perhaps TRBD2 as D (6 bases). V was cut by 3 bases and J by 3 bases, with 14 bases left in between. This CDR3 is built from 16 residues. Germline values: CDR1 SGHVS, CDR2 FQNEAQ. The CDR3 spells CASSFRDFPDTGELFF. As DNA, the CDR3 is TGTGCCAGCAGCTTCCGGGACTTCCCAGACACCGGGGAGCTGTTTTTT. The full variable domain, its missing parts supplied by reference TRBV7-8 and TRBJ2-2, is GAGVSQSPRYKVAKRGQDVALRCDPISGHVSLFWYQQALGQGPEFLTYFQNEAQLDKSGLPSDRFFAERPEGSVSTLKIQRTQQEDSAVYLCASSFRDFPDTGELFFGEGSRLTVL.

V usage is TRBV5-1 and J usage is TRBJ1-1, with 10 bases that match TRBD1. The trim removed 4 bases at V and 3 bases at J, leaving 6 bases unmatched. Germline V gene data show CDR1 as SGHRS and CDR2 as YFSETQ. The CDR3 spans 15 residues. The CDR3 coding sequence is TGCGCCAGCAGCCGGAGACAGGGGGCTTACACTGAAGCTTTCTTT. Amino acids: CASSRRQGAYTEAFF.

The sample holds one count of this clone. The chain uses TRBV3-1 (or the pseudogene TRBV3-2) and TRBJ1-1, with 8 bases matching TRBD1. V shed 4 bases, J shed 4 bases, and the junction held 5 bases outside the gene matches. The germline CDR1 and CDR2 sequences are LGHDT and YNNKEL (reference sequence). The CDR3 is 14 residues long. The DNA for the CDR3 is TGTGCCAGCAGCCGAGGACAGGGAGTCACTGAAGCTTTCTTT. It codes for CASSRGQGVTEAFF.